This T cell receptor (beta chain) was retrieved from a study of T cells in Graves' hyperthyroidism and ophthalmopathy. Study-wide results and caveats: In the blood, most expanded thyroid clonotypes above 0.001 appeared as well.

Amplification of TCR beta CDR3 regions used RNA as the template. An initial round of RT-PCR targeting the TCR CDR3 relied on the HTBI primer set. One entry per CDR3 protein, called by TCRdb with MiXCR from the multiplex PCR reads. The sample contains around 240,000 distinct CDR3 sequences, roughly 15% of which appear only once. The CDR3 has 12 amino acids. Germline-derived CDR1 and CDR2 are SNHLY and FYNNEI. Trimming removed 6 bases at V and 0 bases at J, with 4 bases between. This clonotype was counted at least ten times. What it recognizes is unknown. Clinical Activity Scores of at least 3, NOSPECS grades of at least 4 and durations under 3 months characterized ophthalmopathy patients. Investigators excluded patients with uncontrolled infection, other autoimmune disease, pregnancy or lactation. The authors took PBMCs from 10 ml fresh peripheral blood.

The sequence came from a woman aged 18-30 years with Graves' ophthalmopathy. The rearrangement uses TRBV2 and TRBJ2-3; D unresolved. Specimen: blood. The CDR3 DNA follows: TGTGCCAGCAGGCCAAGCACAGATACGCAGTATTTT. Protein sequence: CASRPSTDTQYF.